This T cell receptor beta chain was identified in a study of blood T cell repertoires in COVID-19. The CDR3 length is 17 residues. Germline V gives CDR1 LNHNV, CDR2 YYDKDF (reference sequence). The germline V and J ends were trimmed by 0 bases and 0 bases, with 13 bases remaining between them. This clone has just one count. Measured with immunoSEQ multiplex PCR; TCRdb has only the in-frame clones, and not every one. The table records more than 300,000 clones, 87% of them present only once. The sample taken for sequencing was PBMCs or T cells enriched from blood (not recorded which). The chain employs TRBV15 and TRBJ2-3, with D tentatively TRBD1 (6 bases). This receptor was taken from a woman aged 25 to 39 who had recovered from COVID-19. CDR3 in amino acids: CATSRDLKGVSTDTQYF. The DNA for the CDR3 is TGTGCCACCAGCAGAGATCTTAAGGGGGTGAGCACAGATACGCAGTATTTT. Drawing the rest from reference TRBV15 and TRBJ2-3, the complete variable domain is DAMVIQNPRYQVTQFGKPVTLSCSQTLNHNVMYWYQQKSSQAPKLLFHYYDKDFNNEADTPDNFQSRRPNTSFCFLDIRSPGLGDTAMYLCATSRDLKGVSTDTQYFGPGTRLTVL.